The present T cell receptor (beta chain) was sequenced within a study of T-cell reconstitution after alpha-beta-depleted transplantation in children. Study-wide results and limits: Some patients owed their high day-60 TCRbeta diversity to surviving recipient T cells and thymic progenitors. Reportedly, only several hundred clones from non-depleted graft cells drove alpha-beta T-cell counts at about two months. The main origin of T-cell counts and diversity one year after transplant was newly produced T cells.

V dropped 6 bases and J dropped 0 bases, with 9 bases sitting between them. Germline values: CDR1 DFQATT, CDR2 SNEGSKA (reference sequence). The length of the CDR3 is 13 residues. Using unique molecular identifiers, the investigators prepared the TCRbeta library. TCRdb processed the PCR reads anew with MiXCR; each CDR3 protein has one entry. The data contain fewer than 700,000 distinct CDR3 sequences, 10% to 15% of them singletons. Regarding this clonotype: As yet, its antigen is unknown.

This clonotype was sampled from a male patient between 10 and 17 years old who had a stem cell transplant for acute myeloid leukemia, so the T cells may come from the graft donor. The sample was PBMCs, mostly from graft donor cells, taken 360 days after TCRalphabeta/CD19-depleted stem cell transplant. The J gene is TRBJ1-3, the V gene TRBV20-1; D unresolved. The CDR3 DNA sequence: TGCAGTGCACTTCATGGCTCTGGAAACACCATATATTTT. Translated: CSALHGSGNTIYF.